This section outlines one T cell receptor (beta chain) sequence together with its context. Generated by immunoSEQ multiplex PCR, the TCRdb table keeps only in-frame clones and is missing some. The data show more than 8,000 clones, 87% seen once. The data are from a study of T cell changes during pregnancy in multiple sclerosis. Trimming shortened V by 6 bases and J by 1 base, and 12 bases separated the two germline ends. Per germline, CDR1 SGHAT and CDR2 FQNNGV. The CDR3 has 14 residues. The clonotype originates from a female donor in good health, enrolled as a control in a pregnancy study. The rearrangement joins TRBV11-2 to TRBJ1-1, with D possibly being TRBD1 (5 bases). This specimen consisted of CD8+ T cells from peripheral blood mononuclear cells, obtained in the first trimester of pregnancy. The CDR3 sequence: CASSPQVTNTEAFF. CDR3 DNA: TGTGCCAGCAGTCCACAGGTAACGAACACTGAAGCTTTCTTT.